This is a list of T cell receptor beta chains from one sample in a study of identical twins. TCRdb reanalysed the 5' RACE reads using MiXCR and keeps one entry per CDR3 protein. The sample contains around 300,000 distinct CDR3 sequences, about 8.9% of which appear only once. The same specimen was also included in a second study, on yellow fever vaccine responses in identical twins.

What was sequenced was memory (CD45RO+) T cells sorted from blood. The receptors originated from a woman under 30 in good health. Both conserved end residues are part of each CDR3. A D gene is named only where the DNA matches it firmly. Size values are once, few and many counts, or a class for expanded clones, and some rows have none.

TRBJ2-1 | NA | TRBV2 | NA | TGTACCTTCAGTTTATCCCCGCCTCCGCGCCCCCTCTACAATGAGCAGTTCTTC | CTFSLSPPPRPLYNEQFF
TRBJ2-1 | many | TRBV12-3/TRBV12-4 | NA | TGTGCCAGCAGTTTTCGGGTGAATCGGGGCTACAATGAGCAGTTCTTC | CASSFRVNRGYNEQFF
TRBJ1-5 | NA | TRBV2 | NA | TGTGCCAGCAGTGAAGGAGGGAATAGCAATCAGCCCCAGCATTTT | CASSEGGNSNQPQHF
TRBJ2-1 | NA | TRBV18 | TRBD2 | TGTGCCAGCTCACCTTCAGGACTAGCGGGGGGAAGCTCCTACAATGAGCAGTTCTTC | CASSPSGLAGGSSYNEQFF
TRBJ1-1 | NA | TRBV6-2/TRBV6-3 | NA | TGTGCCAGCAGAAAAAGACAGACATTTATCACTGAAGCTTTCTTT | CASRKRQTFITEAFF
TRBJ1-3 | many | TRBV20-1 | NA | TGCAGTGTCGCAGAGGGACAAAACTACGGAAACACCATATATTTT | CSVAEGQNYGNTIYF
TRBJ1-2 | many | TRBV12-3/TRBV12-4 | TRBD1 | TGTGCCAGCAGTCGGACAGGGAACTATGGCTACACCTTC | CASSRTGNYGYTF
TRBJ2-1 | once | TRBV7-9 | NA | TGTGCCAGCAGCTTAGATTTGAGTAATGAGCAGTTCTTC | CASSLDLSNEQFF
TRBJ1-6 | NA | TRBV20-1 | NA | TGCAGTGCTAGTGTCGTCGGGGGTTTCGAGAGCTCACCCCTCCACTTT | CSASVVGGFESSPLHF
TRBJ1-4 | few | TRBV25-1 | NA | TGTGCCAGCAGTGATAAGGACTCGAATGAAAAACTGTTTTTT | CASSDKDSNEKLFF
TRBJ1-2 | many | TRBV4-1 | NA | TGCGCCAGCAGCCAAGACAGTAGTCAGACAGGAACCTTC | CASSQDSSQTGTF
TRBJ2-2 | few | TRBV11-2 | NA | TGTGCCAGCAGCGAGCCGTCCGGGGAGCTGTTTTTT | CASSEPSGELFF
TRBJ2-2 | many | TRBV7-9 | NA | TGTGCCAGCAGTTCACAGAGTACCGGGGAGCTGTTTTTT | CASSSQSTGELFF
TRBJ2-5 | NA | TRBV28 | TRBD1 | TGTGCCAGTCGGACAGGGGGCCAAGAGACCCAGTACTTC | CASRTGGQETQYF
TRBJ1-1 | many | TRBV7-8 | NA | TGTGCCAGCAGCATAGACCTTAACACTGAAGCTTTCTTT | CASSIDLNTEAFF
TRBJ2-3 | many | TRBV5-6 | NA | TGTGCCAGCAGCCTAAAACCCACAGGGTTTAGGACAGATACGCAGTATTTT | CASSLKPTGFRTDTQYF
TRBJ2-2 | NA | TRBV19 | TRBD1 | TGTGCCAGTAGGGGGACAGCGTCGAACACCGGGGAGCTGTTTTTT | CASRGTASNTGELFF
TRBJ2-2 | NA | TRBV5-1 | TRBD1 | TGCGCCAGCACTGCCGGGACAGTGAACACCGGGGAGCTGTTTTTT | CASTAGTVNTGELFF
TRBJ1-1 | NA | TRBV9 | NA | TGTGCCAGCAGCGTTGGGGCAGGGAGTAACACTGAAGCTTTCTTT | CASSVGAGSNTEAFF
TRBJ2-7 | NA | TRBV12-3/TRBV12-4 | NA | TGTGCCAGCACCCCCCCCGAGGGCGAGCAGTACTTC | CASTPPEGEQYF